This T cell receptor beta chain was identified during a study of OX40 agonist ivuxolimab in advanced cancers. Profiled with immunoSEQ multiplex PCR; TCRdb holds only in-frame clones, not every one. The sample lists 85,000 to 100,000 clones; roughly 88% were seen once. The receptor comes from an adult with an advanced solid tumor such as melanoma, head and neck, liver or kidney cancer. The material was CD4+ or CD8+ T cells sorted from blood, obtained in a trial of the OX40 agonist ivuxolimab.

CDR3 protein: CASSVRGRESNYGYTF. For the CDR3, the DNA is TGTGCCAGCAGCGTAAGAGGACGGGAGTCTAACTATGGCTACACCTTC. The chain uses TRBV7-2 and TRBJ1-2; no reliable D call. V dropped 5 bases and J dropped 0 bases, with 16 bases sitting between them. The CDR3 totals 16 residues. CDR1 and CDR2 from the germline V gene are SGHTA and FQGNSA.